This is a list of T cell receptor beta chains from one sample in a study of shared clonotypes between healthy human individuals. Measured with immunoSEQ multiplex PCR; TCRdb has only the in-frame clones, and not every one. The data hold under 2.5 million clones, with less than 95% observed a single time. Sequences were obtained from naive CD4+ T cells from PBMCs. All receptors derive from a man aged 18 to 35 in good health. Some clones in this sample may be carry-over from other donors' samples. Both conserved end residues are part of each CDR3. D genes are given only for firm matches. Clone size is not always given. Where it is, it says once, few, many or a class for expanded clones.

j_call d_call v_call clone_size cdr3_nt cdr3_aa
TRBJ2-7 TRBD2 TRBV7-6 NA TGTGCCAGCAGCTTGCTAGCGGGAGGGTCGAGGGGGCAGTACTTC CASSLLAGGSRGQYF
TRBJ1-2 NA TRBV7-9 few TGTGCCAGCAGTCACCGCGGGACGGACTATGGCTACACCTTC CASSHRGTDYGYTF
TRBJ1-5 NA TRBV7-2 NA TGTGCCAGCAGAGAGACAGGCTATAGCAATCAGCCCCAGCATTTT CASRETGYSNQPQHF
TRBJ2-6 NA TRBV5-4 once TGTGCCAGCAGCTCCGGTGGGGGCTCTGGGGCCAACGTCCTGACTTTC CASSSGGGSGANVLTF
TRBJ2-5 NA TRBV2 NA TGTGCCAGCAGTGAAACGGAGACCCAGTACTTC CASSETETQYF
TRBJ2-7 TRBD2 TRBV5-1 NA TGCGCCAGCAGCTTTGCGGTAACTAGCGGGGCTTACGAGCAGTACTTC CASSFAVTSGAYEQYF
TRBJ2-1 TRBD2 TRBV5-8 once TGTGCCAGCAGCCCCGGACTAGCGGGAGGGCTCAATGAGCAGTTCTTC CASSPGLAGGLNEQFF
TRBJ2-7 TRBD2 TRBV7-3 once TGTGCCAGCAGCAAACTAGCGGGCCCGCCCTACGAGCAGTACTTC CASSKLAGPPYEQYF
TRBJ2-7 NA TRBV5-1 once TGCGCCAGCAGCTTGGAGTTGGGGGCCTCCTACGAGCAGTACTTC CASSLELGASYEQYF
TRBJ2-6 NA TRBV5-1 NA TGCGCCAGCAGCTTGGTTGTGGGGATCGGTGGGGCCAACGTCCTGACTTTC CASSLVVGIGGANVLTF
TRBJ1-1 TRBD1 TRBV6-1 once TGTGCCAGCAGTATGGACAGGGGCACTGAAGCTTTCTTT CASSMDRGTEAFF